Below, 30 T cell receptor beta chains from the same sample are listed, as sequenced in a study of cytomegalovirus exposure and HLA in healthy donors. 60 Vbeta and 13 Jbeta primers were used in PCR. Clones were read by immunoSEQ multiplex PCR, and TCRdb kept only the in-frame ones, dropping some. The repertoire has 95,000 to 150,000 clones, 50% to 75% of them found once; the top ten carry roughly 8.6%. Sequenced input: PBMCs. These receptors all stem from a woman between 40 and 50 years old in good health and CMV-seropositive.

This clone has a single count. This chain links TRBV27 with TRBJ1-6; the D gene is possibly TRBD1 (5 bases). V lost 7 bases to trimming and J lost 10 bases, with 23 bases between them. This CDR3 is built from 16 residues. In germline, CDR1 is MNHEY, CDR2 SMNVEV (reference sequence). CDR3 in amino acids: CASTPSFLVRGSPLHF. The CDR3 bases are TGTGCCAGCACCCCAAGTTTCCTGGTCCGGGGGTCACCCCTCCACTTT.

This clone appeared a few times. The chain is built from TRBV7-9 and TRBJ2-5, with TRBD2 identical over 7 bases. V shed 0 bases and J 2 bases; nucleotides not matched to a gene: 9. The CDR3 is 17 residues long. CDR1 and CDR2 (germline): SEHNR, FQNEAQ (reference sequence). The CDR3 coding sequence is TGTGCCAGCAGCTTAGCGCGGGGGTCCGGCCTACAAGAGACCCAGTACTTC. This encodes CASSLARGSGLQETQYF.

The gene calls are TRBV6-5 and TRBJ2-5, with TRBD1 identical over 7 bases. TRBJ2-7 explains the end of the DNA better; the J call may be wrong. The CDR3 runs to 12 residues. Germline V CDR1 and CDR2: MNHEY, SVGAGI. In DNA form, the CDR3 reads TGTGCCAGCAGCCCAGGGGGTAACGAGCAGTACTTC. This codes for CASSPGGNEQYF.

The rearrangement joins TRBV30 to TRBJ2-5; TRBD2 aligns across 11 bases. The J call may be faulty, since TRBJ2-7 better matches the DNA end. Germline V gene sequence: CDR1 GTSNPN, CDR2 SVGIG (reference sequence). This CDR3 contains 12 residues. The CDR3, as DNA: TGTGCCGCTAGCGGGGGGATCTACGAGCAGTACTTC. Its translation is CAASGGIYEQYF.

This chain connects TRBV4-2 to TRBJ1-1; D gene uncertain. CDR1 and CDR2 from the germline V gene are LGHNA and YNFKEQ. The CDR3 spans 16 residues. V was cut by 4 bases and J by 6 bases, with 21 bases left in between. CDR3: CASSPKGGLDAPEAFF. In nucleotides, the CDR3 is TGTGCCAGCAGCCCTAAGGGAGGACTCGACGCCCCTGAAGCTTTCTTT.

This clone turned up a few times. The chain employs TRBV6-5 and TRBJ2-7; no reliable D call. Germline V lookup: CDR1 MNHEY, CDR2 SVGAGI. The CDR3 totals 16 residues. V was pared by 4 bases and J by 3 bases, with 19 bases between. The CDR3 loop is CASSSTRGVTDYEQYF. The CDR3 region has the DNA TGTGCCAGCAGTTCCACCCGCGGCGTTACGGACTACGAGCAGTACTTC.

The V and J genes are TRBV19 and TRBJ1-6, with D possibly TRBD1 on 6 matching bases. The CDR3 has 16 amino acids. From germline, CDR1 is LNHDA and CDR2 SQIVND (reference sequence). Trimming stripped 5 bases from V and 5 bases from J, with 16 bases between. The CDR3 is CASSGSAGENNSPLHF. In nucleotides, the CDR3 is TGTGCCAGTAGTGGGAGTGCAGGGGAGAATAATTCACCCCTCCACTTT.

The chain links TRBV5-1 to TRBJ2-3; 12 nucleotides agree with TRBD2. This CDR3 comprises 17 residues. With V trimmed by 0 bases and J by 5 bases, 7 bases remained unmatched. The germline V gene encodes CDR1 SGHRS and CDR2 YFSETQ. CDR3 in DNA: TGCGCCAGCAGCTTGGCCCGGACTAGCGGGAAGGGAGATACGCAGTATTTT. Translated: CASSLARTSGKGDTQYF. Drawing the rest from reference TRBV5-1 and TRBJ2-3, the complete variable domain is KAGVTQTPRYLIKTRGQQVTLSCSPISGHRSVSWYQQTPGQGLQFLFEYFSETQRNKGNFPGRFSGRQFSNSRSEMNVSTLELGDSALYLCASSLARTSGKGDTQYFGPGTRLTVL.

The chain joins TRBV10-3 to TRBJ2-3, with TRBD2 identical over 14 bases. The CDR3 loop spans 17 amino acids. The germline CDR1 and CDR2 sequences are ENHRY and SYGVKD. The ends lost 6 bases at V and 3 bases at J; junction bases unmatched: 8. The CDR3: CAIRPGLAGGETDTQYF. The CDR3 region has the DNA TGTGCCATCAGACCCGGACTAGCGGGGGGCGAGACAGATACGCAGTATTTT.

The rearrangement joins TRBV6-5 to TRBJ2-7; 9 nucleotides match TRBD1. Trimming took 6 bases from V and 3 from J; bases not matched to a gene: 3. The CDR3 is 13 residues long. Germline V CDR1 and CDR2: MNHEY, SVGAGI. The CDR3 sequence: CASRGTGLYEQYF. In DNA form, the CDR3 reads TGTGCCAGCAGGGGGACAGGGCTCTACGAGCAGTACTTC.

To note about this clone: At one end the junction does not follow the germline gene, possibly because of a read error. The V call is TRBV7-9, the J call TRBJ2-5; D is uncertain. CDR1 and CDR2 (germline): SEHNR, FQNEAQ (reference sequence). The CDR3 covers 12 residues. The CDR3 loop reads CSSSSFRETQYF. CDR3 in DNA: TGTTCCAGCAGCTCCTTTCGGGAGACCCAGTACTTC.

This clone has just one count. This chain joins TRBV19 and TRBJ2-7, with 9 bases identical to TRBD1. The CDR3 runs 14 residues. In germline, CDR1 is LNHDA, CDR2 SQIVND (reference sequence). The junction had 6 bases not matched to a gene; V was cut back by 4 bases and J by 5 bases. For the CDR3, the DNA is TGTGCCAGTAGTAAGGACAGGGGTTCCGACGAGCAGTACTTC. Its protein product is CASSKDRGSDEQYF. The full variable domain, rest sourced from reference TRBV19 and TRBJ2-7, is DGGITQSPKYLFRKEGQNVTLSCEQNLNHDAMYWYRQDPGQGLRLIYYSQIVNDFQKGDIAEGYSVSREKKESFPLTVTSAQKNPTAFYLCASSKDRGSDEQYFGPGTRLTVT.

This rearrangement joins TRBV7-9 to TRBJ2-7, with D maybe TRBD2 (5 bases). The CDR3 extends over 16 amino acids. Germline V gives CDR1 SEHNR, CDR2 FQNEAQ (reference sequence). V was clipped by 3 bases and J by 2 bases, with 17 bases between them. CDR3 coding DNA: TGTGCCAGCAGCTTTCAGCCCGGGATGTTGCCCTACGAGCAGTACTTC. It encodes CASSFQPGMLPYEQYF.

The chain is built from TRBV20-1 and TRBJ2-7; no clear D gene. The germline V gene has CDR1 DFQATT and CDR2 SNEGSKA (reference sequence). V shed 3 bases and J shed 3 bases, with 6 bases lying between them. The length of the CDR3 is 11 residues. The CDR3 region has the DNA TGCAGTGCTAGCGCCAGCTACGAGCAGTACTTC. Its protein product is CSASASYEQYF.

The CDR3 DNA follows: TGCGCCAGCAGCCAAGATTCCTCCAGGGTGGACGAGCAGTACTTC. Translating it yields CASSQDSSRVDEQYF. The chain couples TRBV4-1 to TRBJ2-7; TRBD1 might be the D (5 bases). Germline V CDR1 and CDR2: MGHRA, YSYEKL. There are 15 residues in the CDR3. Trimming left V 0 bases short and J 5 bases short, with 14 bases between.

The J gene is TRBJ2-1, the V gene TRBV7-9; no definite D call. CDR1 is SEHNR and CDR2 is FQNEAQ in the germline V gene (reference sequence). The CDR3 has 14 amino acids. V shed 3 bases and J shed 4 bases, with 10 bases lying between them. In DNA form, the CDR3 reads TGTGCCAGCAGCTTCGCTGGAGCATACAATGAGCAGTTCTTC. Residues: CASSFAGAYNEQFF.

The chain joins TRBV13 to TRBJ2-2; 11 bases are shared with TRBD2. Unmatched junction bases numbered 2, after V lost 1 base and J lost 1 base. Germline lookup yields CDR1 PRHDT and CDR2 FYEKMQ (reference sequence). There are 17 residues in the CDR3. CDR3 nucleotides: TGTGCCAGCAGCTTAGACGGGACTAGCGGGAACACCGGGGAGCTGTTTTTT. This gives the protein CASSLDGTSGNTGELFF.

Notes on this clone: One end of the junction varies from germline; a read error may be responsible. The V call is TRBV7-7, the J call TRBJ2-1, with TRBD2 matching 12 bases. CDR1 is SSHAT, CDR2 FNYEAQ, per germline (reference sequence). The CDR3 covers 15 residues. The CDR3 nucleotides are TGTGCTAGCAGCCCGTCTAGCGGGGGGGTAAATGAGCAGTTCTTC. It is translated as CASSPSSGGVNEQFF.

CDR3 sequence (DNA): TGTGCCTGGAGGGAGACAGGGGATTCTGAAGCTTTCTTT. Translating it yields CAWRETGDSEAFF. The gene calls are TRBV30 and TRBJ1-1, with 8 bases identical to TRBD1. Losses at the gene ends were 3 bases for V and 6 bases for J; bases not matched to a gene: 6. Germline V gene data show CDR1 as GTSNPN and CDR2 as SVGIG (reference sequence). CDR3 length equals 13 residues.

The chain joins TRBV11-3 to TRBJ1-1; 8 nucleotides line up with TRBD1. The CDR3 is 12 residues long. The J segment lost 8 bases and the V segment lost 5 bases, leaving 4 bases of the junction unmatched. Germline CDR1 SGHNT, CDR2 YENEEA. The CDR3 DNA follows: TGTGCCAGCAGCAAGGGACAGGAAGAAGCTTTCTTT. This gives the protein CASSKGQEEAFF. Based on the CDR3 plus reference TRBV11-3 and TRBJ1-1, the full variable domain is EAGVVQSPRYKIIEKKQPVAFWCNPISGHNTLYWYLQNLGQGPELLIRYENEEAVDDSQLPKDRFSAERLKGVDSTLKIQPAELGDSAVYLCASSKGQEEAFFGQGTRLTVV.

The V call is TRBV6-5, the J call TRBJ2-3; 8 bases align to TRBD2. The CDR3 has 15 residues. Germline lookup yields CDR1 MNHEY and CDR2 SVGAGI. V lost 6 bases and J lost 1; bases outside the gene matches: 6. This chain's CDR3 is CASRPTTSGTDTQYF. The DNA for the CDR3 is TGTGCCAGCAGGCCGACGACTAGCGGCACAGATACGCAGTATTTT.

The chain uses TRBV5-1 and TRBJ2-7; 8 bases map to TRBD1. From germline, CDR1 is SGHRS and CDR2 YFSETQ. The CDR3 runs 15 residues. V shed 4 bases, J shed 7 bases, and the junction held 13 bases outside the gene matches. Written as DNA, the CDR3 is TGCGCCAGCAGCCCGTCCGGGACAGGTAAAGGGGAGCAGTACTTC. It specifies CASSPSGTGKGEQYF.

The J gene is TRBJ2-7, the V gene TRBV28, with D possibly TRBD2 on 6 matching bases. This CDR3 has 14 amino acids. The V end lost 1 base, the J end lost 3 bases, and 10 bases lay between the germline ends. Germline V gene sequence: CDR1 MDHEN, CDR2 SYDVKM. The CDR3 region is CASSLYGTFYEQYF. The CDR3 DNA is TGTGCCAGCAGTTTATACGGGACTTTCTACGAGCAGTACTTC. The full variable domain, rest sourced from reference TRBV28 and TRBJ2-7, is DVKVTQSSRYLVKRTGEKVFLECVQDMDHENMFWYRQDPGLGLRLIYFSYDVKMKEKGDIPEGYSVSREKKERFSLILESASTNQTSMYLCASSLYGTFYEQYFGPGTRLTVT.

The chain links TRBV28 to TRBJ2-1; 10 nucleotides align to TRBD2. J lost 4 bases, V lost 4 bases, and 4 bases had no gene match. In germline, CDR1 is MDHEN, CDR2 SYDVKM. This CDR3 is built from 15 residues. CDR3 bases: TGTGCCAGCAGTTCTGTAGCGGGAGGTTACAATGAGCAGTTCTTC. It codes for CASSSVAGGYNEQFF. Full variable domain (rest looked up from reference TRBV28 and TRBJ2-1): DVKVTQSSRYLVKRTGEKVFLECVQDMDHENMFWYRQDPGLGLRLIYFSYDVKMKEKGDIPEGYSVSREKKERFSLILESASTNQTSMYLCASSSVAGGYNEQFFGPGTRLTVL.

This chain uses TRBV30 with TRBJ2-2, with D perhaps TRBD2 (7 bases). CDR3 length: 14 amino acids. Per the germline V gene, CDR1 is GTSNPN and CDR2 is SVGIG (reference sequence). V shed 5 bases and J shed 4 bases, with 14 bases lying between them. The DNA for the CDR3 is TGTGCCTGGGGGAAGGGGGGGGGCACCGGGGAGCTGTTTTTT. Its protein is CAWGKGGGTGELFF.

This chain connects TRBV4-1 to TRBJ2-3; the D is unclear. CDR1 and CDR2 from the germline V gene are MGHRA and YSYEKL. This CDR3 comprises 13 residues. Trimming removed 3 bases from V and 5 bases from J, with 9 bases in between. The CDR3 here is CASSQNSGDTQYF. The CDR3 bases are TGCGCCAGCAGCCAGAACTCGGGAGATACGCAGTATTTT.

This clone was observed once. The chain combines TRBV19 with TRBJ1-5, with a possible D match to TRBD1 (6 bases). Trimming shortened V by 4 bases and J by 6 bases, and 13 bases separated the two germline ends. Germline values: CDR1 LNHDA, CDR2 SQIVND (reference sequence). CDR3 length: 14 residues. CDR3 DNA: TGTGCCAGTAGTAATATAGGACAGTTTCAGCCCCAGCATTTT. Translating it yields CASSNIGQFQPQHF. Supplemented by reference TRBV19 and TRBJ1-5, the full variable domain reads DGGITQSPKYLFRKEGQNVTLSCEQNLNHDAMYWYRQDPGQGLRLIYYSQIVNDFQKGDIAEGYSVSREKKESFPLTVTSAQKNPTAFYLCASSNIGQFQPQHFGDGTRLSIL.

The chain combines TRBV19 with TRBJ1-5; D is ambiguous. This CDR3 has 15 residues. Looked up from germline, CDR1 is LNHDA and CDR2 is SQIVND (reference sequence). Trimming cost V 7 bases and J 0 bases, with 13 bases left between them. CDR3 protein: CASNLTPYSNQPQHF. CDR3 sequence (DNA): TGTGCCAGTAACTTGACACCATATAGCAATCAGCCCCAGCATTTT.

This clone was observed once. The rearrangement joins TRBV9 to TRBJ2-1, with TRBD2 identical over 7 bases. Germline V gene data show CDR1 as SGDLS and CDR2 as YYNGEE. The CDR3 totals 14 residues. Germline trimming cut 2 bases from V and 8 bases from J; bases unmatched to any gene: 7. CDR3 residues: CASSVGFGRDEQFF. The CDR3 nucleotides read TGTGCCAGCAGCGTGGGCTTTGGGAGGGATGAGCAGTTCTTC.

The chain has TRBV6-4 and TRBJ2-3, with 10 nucleotides matching TRBD2. CDR1 and CDR2 from the germline V gene are MRHNA and SNTAGT. This CDR3 contains 15 residues. Trimming removed 0 bases from V and 6 bases from J; junction bases left unmatched: 3. DNA of the CDR3: TGTGCCAGCAGTGACTCCGCTAGCGGGGGTGATACGCAGTATTTT. The encoded protein is CASSDSASGGDTQYF.